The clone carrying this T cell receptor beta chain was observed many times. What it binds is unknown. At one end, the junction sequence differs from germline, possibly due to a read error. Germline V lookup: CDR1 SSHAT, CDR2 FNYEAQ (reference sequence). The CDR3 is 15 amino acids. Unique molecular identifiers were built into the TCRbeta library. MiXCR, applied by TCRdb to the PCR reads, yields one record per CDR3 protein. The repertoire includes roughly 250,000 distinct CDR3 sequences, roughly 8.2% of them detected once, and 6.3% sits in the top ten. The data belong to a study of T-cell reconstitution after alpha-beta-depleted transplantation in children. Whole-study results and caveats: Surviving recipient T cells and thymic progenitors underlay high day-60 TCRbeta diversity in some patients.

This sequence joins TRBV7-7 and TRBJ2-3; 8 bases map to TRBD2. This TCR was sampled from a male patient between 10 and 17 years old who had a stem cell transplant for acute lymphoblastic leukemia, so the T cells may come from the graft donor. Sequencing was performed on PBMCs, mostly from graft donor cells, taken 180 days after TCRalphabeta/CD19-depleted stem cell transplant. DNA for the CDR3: TGTGCTAGCAGCGGCCAGCGGGAGAGGGTAGATACGCAGTATTTT. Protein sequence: CASSGQRERVDTQYF.